A selection of T cell receptor beta chains follows, all from one sample in a study of beta chain features in type 1 diabetes. Assay used: immunoSEQ multiplex PCR; TCRdb lists only in-frame clones, some missing. The table has approximately 730,000 clones, about an eighth seen once. Sample: naive CD4+ T cells from blood. The receptors originated from a man between 18 and 35 years old with type 1 diabetes. Both conserved end residues are trimmed from each CDR3.

TRBV30	TRBJ2-5	AWSVGTQETQY
TRBV7-9	TRBJ2-1	ASRGDSLKASYNEQF
TRBV4-1	TRBJ2-2	ASSHDQGRLNTGELF
TRBV14	TRBJ1-1	ASSYSPMTEAF
TRBV25-1	TRBJ2-3	ASSAQGLKSSRDTQY
TRBV5-1	TRBJ1-2	ASSLGDRGIDGYT
TRBV5-1	TRBJ2-3	ASSLEGPQGY
TRBV29-1	TRBJ2-7	SVEDHGREGGDTSYEQY
TRBV7-8	TRBJ1-1	ASSKDRGGGTEAF
TRBV6-5	TRBJ2-7	ASNPGSYEQY
TRBV7-3	TRBJ2-1	ASSSGTSPREQF
TRBV21-1	TRBJ2-1	ASTPGLAGGYNEQF
TRBV7-9	TRBJ2-5	ASSLTGGSGEETQY
TRBV6-5	TRBJ2-7	ASRRGRSSYEQY
TRBV18	TRBJ1-3	ASSPSNVRSGNTIY
TRBV4-1	TRBJ1-1	ASSQGDDVGRRTEAF
TRBV4-1	TRBJ1-2	ASSRTDTNYGYT
TRBV29-1	TRBJ1-2	SVSRDNYGYT
TRBV28	TRBJ1-4	ASSPGPGEKLF
TRBV5-4	TRBJ2-5	ASSFSSGGWETQY
TRBV18	TRBJ2-1	ASSPEYDTYNEQF
TRBV30	TRBJ1-1	AFERMAGGTEAF
TRBV5-1	TRBJ2-6	ASKGTGPPKGANVLT
TRBV19	TRBJ2-7	ASRGTVSSYEQY
TRBV5-8	TRBJ1-6	ASSFRGQQVSPLH
TRBV11-2	TRBJ2-2	ANGGRGTGELF
TRBV29-1	TRBJ1-3	SVETGSNGNTIY
TRBV19	TRBJ2-7	ASSIVTGGDEQY
TRBV29-1	TRBJ2-3	SVGLAGGLTDTQY
TRBV5-1	TRBJ2-3	ASSLDKTSDSTDTQY
TRBV30	TRBJ2-7	AWSPHSGWYEQY
TRBV10-2	TRBJ1-2	ATIGGKNYGYT
TRBV4-1	TRBJ1-2	ASSQVVSGDYYGYT
TRBV29-1	TRBJ1-4	SSDGQL
TRBV6-1	TRBJ2-5	ASSDLGLVEETQY
TRBV18	TRBJ2-2	ASSPPAENTGELF
TRBV19	TRBJ2-5	ASSLLTDMVLETQY
TRBV18	TRBJ1-2	ASSPQTVQNGYT
TRBV11-2	TRBJ1-2	ASDQGYT
TRBV2	TRBJ2-3	ASSEALLGQGGLTDTQY
TRBV2	TRBJ1-5	ASSLSNQPQH
TRBV10-1	TRBJ2-3	ASGASGGTDTQY
TRBV20-1	TRBJ1-2	SADGEYGYT
TRBV29-1	TRBJ1-2	SVRGGQLANYGYT
TRBV2	TRBJ1-5	ASSGQTQNQPQH
TRBV19	TRBJ2-2	ASSFDSSNTGELF
TRBV7-9	TRBJ1-2	ASSFGGSYSGYT
TRBV5-1	TRBJ1-2	ASSLGRSGYT
TRBV7-9	TRBJ2-6	ASSLDVMVSGANVLT
TRBV30	TRBJ1-2	AWSVISDGYT
TRBV5-1	TRBJ2-7	ASSRGTAERGYEQY
TRBV6-5	TRBJ2-4	ASMPSLAKNIQY
TRBV7-9	TRBJ2-5	ASSLAGVETQY
TRBV13	TRBJ1-6	ASSLGGSYSLSSYNSPLH